Each of the 10 T cell receptor beta chains below was sequenced from the same sample in a study of T cell clonality in common variable immunodeficiency. Profiling relied on immunoSEQ multiplex PCR, and the TCRdb table lists in-frame clones only, not all of them. The sample shows tens of thousands of clones, none of them appearing just once. Source material: peripheral blood mononuclear cells. These receptors all come from a person aged 18 to 70 in good health.

In the case of this clone: From the germline J gene comes the end of the CDR3, since the read stops 3 residues before it. V is TRBV19 and J is TRBJ1-1; 9 bases are a match to TRBD1. CDR1 is LNHDA and CDR2 is SQIVND in the germline V gene (reference sequence). CDR3 length equals 15 residues. CDR3 sequence: CASRGGQGRVETAFF. The sequenced part of the CDR3 DNA is TGTGCCAGTAGGGGCGGACAGGGGCGTGTGGAGACC.

This clone was picked up many times. The CDR3 goes on 3 residues after the read ends, and that part is filled in from the germline J gene. V is TRBV2 and J is TRBJ2-3, with a weak D call TRBD2 (5 bases). CDR3 length: 16 residues. CDR1 is SNHLY and CDR2 is FYNNEI in the germline V gene. The ends were cut back, 4 bases at V and 0 bases at J, with 14 bases in the middle. The sequenced CDR3 bases are TGTGCCAGCAGTGGGGCAGCGGATCTTAGCACAGATACG. This gives the protein CASSGAADLSTDT. In full, the CDR3 reads CASSGAADLSTDTQYF.

To note about this clone: Read sequence stops 3 residues before the CDR3 end, and the germline J gene provides the missing end. The V gene is TRBV5-1, the J gene TRBJ2-5, with TRBD2 matching over 11 bases. CDR3 length equals 14 residues. From germline, CDR1 is SGHRS and CDR2 YFSETQ. The ends lost 8 bases at V and 4 bases at J; junction bases unmatched: 7. The CDR3 loop reads CARIAGGPGETQYF. The DNA read from the CDR3 is TGCGCCAGAATAGCGGGAGGGCCGGGAGAGACC.

This clone was detected ten times or more. The CDR3 goes on 3 residues after the read ends, and that part is filled in from the germline J gene. This rearrangement joins TRBV30 to TRBJ2-7; 7 bases agree with TRBD1. Germline CDR1 is GTSNPN and CDR2 is SVGIG (reference sequence). There are 12 residues in the CDR3. The J segment lost 3 bases and the V segment lost 4 bases, leaving 3 bases of the junction unmatched. The CDR3 reads CAWMDRHYEQYF. Partial CDR3 DNA: TGTGCCTGGATGGACAGGCACTACGAG.

There are many counts of this clone. The read gets to within 3 residues of the CDR3 end, and the germline J gene fills in the rest. V gene TRBV7-2 combines with J gene TRBJ2-7, with D possibly being TRBD2 (6 bases). This CDR3 is 14 amino acids long. V was pared by 2 bases and J by 4 bases, with 12 bases between. From germline, CDR1 is SGHTA and CDR2 FQGNSA. CDR3 protein: CASSLFDSGYEQYF. The sequenced CDR3 bases are TGTGCCAGCAGCTTATTCGACAGCGGGTACGAG.

This clone was seen repeatedly, ten times or more. The CDR3 extends 3 residues past the end of the read, so its final part is completed from the germline J gene. This rearrangement joins TRBV10-3 to TRBJ2-2; a weak D match, TRBD1 (5 bases). CDR3 length: 14 residues. Looked up from germline, CDR1 is ENHRY and CDR2 is SYGVKD. CDR3 DNA (partial): TGTGCCATCAGTGTGGGCAGGGATAAGGAAAAG. It translates to CAISVGRDKEK. The entire CDR3 reads CAISVGRDKEKLFF.

There are many counts of this clone. CDR3 bases read: TGTGCCAGCAGCCAACTACAGGGAACCGGGGAG. Translation gives CASSQLQGTGE. The complete CDR3 protein is CASSQLQGTGELFF. The chain joins TRBV7-6 to TRBJ2-2, with TRBD1 as a possible D gene (6 bases). The CDR3 is cut off 3 residues early in the read; its end comes from the germline J gene. Between the trimmed V and J ends, which lost 5 bases and 5 bases, there was a span of 12 bases. The CDR3 has 14 residues. Per the germline V gene, CDR1 is SGHVS and CDR2 is FNYEAQ.

This clone was recorded at least ten times. The DNA read from the CDR3 is TGCAGTGCTAGGGGCTTGGACGGTAGCGGGAGTTTTAATGAG. It codes for CSARGLDGSGSFNE. The entire CDR3 protein reads CSARGLDGSGSFNEQFF. V is TRBV20-1 and J is TRBJ2-1; TRBD2 agrees at 9 bases. The CDR3 end is not reached by the read, which stops 3 residues before it; the germline J gene fills it in. The germline gives CDR1 DFQATT, CDR2 SNEGSKA (reference sequence). The V gene end was trimmed by 3 bases and the J gene end by 7 bases; junction bases not matched to a gene: 16. The CDR3 is made up of 17 amino acids.

There are many counts of this clone. The read ends 3 residues before the CDR3 terminus; that terminus is restored from the germline J gene. The chain has TRBV10-3 and TRBJ2-7; weak D call: TRBD1 (5 bases). The CDR3 spans 14 residues. Deletions cut 0 bases from V and 3 bases from J, with 9 bases between. Germline CDR1 ENHRY, CDR2 SYGVKD. The CDR3: CAISESSGNYEQYF. Incomplete CDR3 DNA: TGTGCCATCAGTGAGTCGTCAGGGAACTACGAG.

This clone was counted many times. The observed sequence ends 3 residues before the CDR3 terminus, with the missing tail filled in from the germline J gene. The genes are TRBV20-1 and TRBJ1-6; the D gene is possibly TRBD1 (6 bases). CDR1 DFQATT and CDR2 SNEGSKA come from the germline V gene (reference sequence). This CDR3 is 14 amino acids long. The germline V and J ends were trimmed by 0 bases and 8 bases, with 11 bases remaining between them. The CDR3 sequence is CSAREQGGDSPLHF. CDR3 DNA (partial): TGCAGTGCTAGAGAACAGGGAGGGGATTCACCC.